These 14 T cell receptor beta chains were sequenced from one sample in a study of Ad26.COV2.S vaccination and SARS-CoV-2 variants. The treatment is: some 20 received Ad26.COV2.S at low or high dose, single or two shots; 5 received placebo; per-sample allocation not given. Vaccine and placebo recipients were sampled on day 63 after the first injection. Profiled with immunoSEQ multiplex PCR; TCRdb holds only in-frame clones, not every one. The repertoire consists of roughly 330,000 clones, with 75% to 90% occurring once and the leading ten covering about 5.4%. Here the sequenced sample was peripheral blood, taken in a trial of Ad26.COV2.S vaccine versus placebo. The receptors derive from a person aged 18-65 years who received the Ad26.COV2.S COVID-19 vaccine or a placebo.

V is TRBV6-5 and J is TRBJ1-3; D is unresolved. Per germline, CDR1 MNHEY and CDR2 SVGAGI. The CDR3 spans 13 residues. The germline V and J ends were trimmed by 0 bases and 2 bases, with 2 bases remaining between them. The CDR3 DNA is TGTGCCAGCAGTTACTCTGCTGGAAACACCATATATTTT. It codes for CASSYSAGNTIYF.

The gene calls are TRBV6-5 and TRBJ2-4, with 7 bases aligning to TRBD1. Per germline, CDR1 MNHEY and CDR2 SVGAGI. V lost 5 bases to trimming and J lost 10 bases; unmatched junction nucleotides: 5. This CDR3 contains 12 residues. This CDR3 reads CASSRQGGIQYF. The DNA for the CDR3 is TGTGCCAGCAGTCGACAGGGTGGGATTCAGTACTTC.

The chain combines TRBV6-5 with TRBJ1-1; D is undetermined. The germline V gene has CDR1 MNHEY and CDR2 SVGAGI. Deletions cut 6 bases from V and 1 base from J, with 12 bases between. The CDR3 has 14 residues. The CDR3 DNA is TGTGCCAGCAGCGCCCGTTGGGGGAACACTGAAGCTTTCTTT. This gives the protein CASSARWGNTEAFF.

This clone was counted a few times. The J gene is TRBJ2-1, the V gene TRBV4-3; D might be TRBD2 (5 bases). This CDR3 region has 14 residues. The V gene lost 1 base and the J gene lost 5 bases, with 9 bases spanning the gap. CDR1 is LGHNA and CDR2 is YSLEER in the germline V gene. The CDR3 coding sequence is TGCGCCAGCAGCCAAGGGGAGTTCAACAATGAGCAGTTCTTC. This codes for CASSQGEFNNEQFF.

This clone was seen ten or more times. The CDR3 DNA follows: TGTGCCAGCAGGTCGTTGGTTTACGAGCAGTACTTC. This encodes CASRSLVYEQYF. The rearrangement links TRBV2 to TRBJ2-7; D not certain. Germline V gene lookup returns CDR1 SNHLY and CDR2 FYNNEI. V was trimmed by 6 bases and J by 4 bases, leaving 10 bases between them. This CDR3 is built from 12 residues.

The sample holds one count of this clone. The chain is built from TRBV5-6 and TRBJ1-2; 9 bases fit TRBD1. J was trimmed by 4 bases and V by 0 bases; bases with no gene match: 7. The CDR3 spans 16 residues. Germline loops: CDR1 SGHDT, CDR2 YYEEEE. CDR3 bases: TGTGCCAGCAGCTTGGGGGACAGGGTTTCCATCTATGGCTACACCTTC. Translating gives CASSLGDRVSIYGYTF.

The chain has TRBV19 and TRBJ1-5; 7 bases fit TRBD1. Germline V lookup: CDR1 LNHDA, CDR2 SQIVND (reference sequence). V dropped 5 bases and J dropped 5; count of bases not matched to a gene: 6. The CDR3 sequence is 14 residues long. The CDR3 protein is CASSWDRTDQPQHF. The CDR3 DNA reads as TGTGCCAGTAGTTGGGACAGAACCGATCAGCCCCAGCATTTT.

The chain links TRBV19 to TRBJ1-5; tentative D call: TRBD1 (6 bases). V lost 4 bases and J 3 bases, leaving 13 bases between the germline ends. The CDR3 runs to 15 residues. In germline, CDR1 is LNHDA, CDR2 SQIVND (reference sequence). The CDR3: CASSRGTSVNQPQHF. The CDR3 nucleotides read TGTGCCAGTAGTAGGGGGACATCCGTCAATCAGCCCCAGCATTTT.

V and J are TRBV9 and TRBJ1-2; 8 bases fit TRBD1. Losses at the gene ends were 4 bases for V and 0 bases for J; bases not matched to a gene: 5. The CDR3 loop spans 15 amino acids. Germline lookup yields CDR1 SGDLS and CDR2 YYNGEE. This chain's CDR3 is CASSTGTGTNYGYTF. The CDR3, as DNA: TGTGCCAGCAGCACCGGGACAGGAACTAACTATGGCTACACCTTC. Full variable domain (remainder filled in from reference TRBV9 and TRBJ1-2): DSGVTQTPKHLITATGQRVTLRCSPRSGDLSVYWYQQSLDQGLQFLIQYYNGEERAKGNILERFSAQQFPDLHSELNLSSLELGDSALYFCASSTGTGTNYGYTFGSGTRLTVV.

The rearrangement joins TRBV11-2 to TRBJ1-1; TRBD1 is a possible D gene (5 bases). The CDR3 runs to 12 residues. Germline loops: CDR1 SGHAT, CDR2 FQNNGV. V was clipped by 10 bases and J by 3 bases, with 12 bases between them. The CDR3 DNA follows: TGTGCCACCCTGGGGGGGGACACTGAAGCTTTCTTT. Amino acids: CATLGGDTEAFF.

This CDR3 reads CASKGKGLNTEAFF. The CDR3 region has the DNA TGTGCCAGTAAGGGAAAAGGGTTGAACACTGAAGCTTTCTTT. This chain uses TRBV19 with TRBJ1-1; D unresolved. Germline assignment: CDR1 LNHDA and CDR2 SQIVND (reference sequence). Trimming pared 7 bases from V and 0 bases from J, leaving 12 bases between. There are 14 residues in the CDR3.

The chain is built from TRBV12-3 or TRBV12-4 and TRBJ2-7; possibly TRBD1 for D (6 bases). This CDR3 contains 13 residues. V was shortened by 6 bases and J by 5 bases, with 14 bases between the two germline ends. CDR3 nucleotide sequence: TGTGCCAGCAGATATACAGGGTCCAACGAGCAGTACTTC. As protein: CASRYTGSNEQYF.

The gene calls are TRBV6-2 or TRBV6-3 and TRBJ2-1, with D perhaps matching TRBD2 (5 bases). Trimming left V 3 bases short and J 2 bases short, with 20 bases between. This CDR3 contains 18 residues. CDR1 and CDR2 from the germline V gene are MNHEY and SVGEGT. CDR3 protein: CASSYKSSGWIPYNEQFF. As DNA, the CDR3 is TGTGCCAGCAGTTATAAGTCTTCGGGGTGGATCCCCTACAATGAGCAGTTCTTC.

The gene calls are TRBV9 and TRBJ2-2; the match to TRBD2 covers 10 bases. The CDR3 is 16 amino acids. Losses at the gene ends were 1 base for V and 3 bases for J; bases not matched to a gene: 3. CDR1 and CDR2 (germline): SGDLS, YYNGEE. The CDR3 reads CASSVPSGGDTGELFF. In nucleotides, the CDR3 is TGTGCCAGCAGCGTACCGAGCGGGGGGGACACCGGGGAGCTGTTTTTT.